The clone carrying this TCR beta chain has more than one count but fewer than ten. TCRdb used MiXCR to reprocess the PCR reads, holding one entry per CDR3 protein. The sample lists 3,400 or so distinct CDR3 sequences, around 17% occurring once. This sample stems from a study of tumor-infiltrating lymphocytes in oesophageal squamous cell carcinoma. The CDR3 has 18 amino acids. The V gene lost 0 bases and the J gene lost 0 bases, with 15 bases spanning the gap. Germline V gives CDR1 LGHDT, CDR2 YNNKEL (reference sequence). The sequenced sample consisted of esophageal tumor tissue. The chain joins TRBV3-1 to TRBJ2-4, with a weak D call TRBD1 (5 bases). The clonotype was recovered from a male donor with esophageal squamous cell carcinoma. The CDR3 spells CASSQDLGAPLAKNIQYF. DNA for the CDR3: TGTGCCAGCAGCCAAGATCTTGGGGCTCCCCTAGCCAAAAACATTCAGTACTTC.